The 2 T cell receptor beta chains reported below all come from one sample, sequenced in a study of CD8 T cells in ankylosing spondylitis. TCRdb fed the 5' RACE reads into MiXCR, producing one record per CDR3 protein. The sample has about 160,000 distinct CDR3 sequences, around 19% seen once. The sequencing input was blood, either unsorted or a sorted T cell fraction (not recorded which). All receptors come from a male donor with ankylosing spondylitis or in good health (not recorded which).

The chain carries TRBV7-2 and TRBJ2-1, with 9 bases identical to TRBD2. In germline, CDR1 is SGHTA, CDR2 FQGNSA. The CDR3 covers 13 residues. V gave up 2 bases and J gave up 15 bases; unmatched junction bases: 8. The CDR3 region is CASSLNSGRNWFF. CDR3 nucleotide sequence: TGTGCCAGCAGCTTAAATAGCGGGAGAAACTGGTTCTTC.

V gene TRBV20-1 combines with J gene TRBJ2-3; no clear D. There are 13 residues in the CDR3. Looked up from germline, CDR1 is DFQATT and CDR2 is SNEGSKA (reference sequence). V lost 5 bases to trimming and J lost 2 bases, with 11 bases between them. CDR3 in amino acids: CSALVDYTDTQYF. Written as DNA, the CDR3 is TGCAGTGCTCTCGTAGATTACACAGATACGCAGTATTTT.